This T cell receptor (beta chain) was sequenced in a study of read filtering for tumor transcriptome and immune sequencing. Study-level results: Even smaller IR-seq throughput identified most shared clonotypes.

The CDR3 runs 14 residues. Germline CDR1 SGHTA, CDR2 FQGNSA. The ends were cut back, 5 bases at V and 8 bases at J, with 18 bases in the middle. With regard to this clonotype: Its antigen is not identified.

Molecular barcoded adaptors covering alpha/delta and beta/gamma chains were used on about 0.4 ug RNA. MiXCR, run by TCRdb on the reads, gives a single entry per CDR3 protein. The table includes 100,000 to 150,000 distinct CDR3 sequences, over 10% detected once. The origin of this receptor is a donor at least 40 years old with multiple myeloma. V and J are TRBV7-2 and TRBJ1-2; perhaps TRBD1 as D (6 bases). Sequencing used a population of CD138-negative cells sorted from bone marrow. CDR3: CASSLGGHQGGYTF. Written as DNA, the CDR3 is TGTGCCAGCAGCCTTGGGGGACACCAGGGCGGCTACACCTTC. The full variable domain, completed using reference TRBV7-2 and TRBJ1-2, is GAGVSQSPSNKVTEKGKDVELRCDPISGHTALYWYRQSLGQGLEFLIYFQGNSAPDKSGLPSDRFSAERTGGSVSTLTIQRTQQEDSAVYLCASSLGGHQGGYTFGSGTRLTVV.